The T cell receptor beta chain described here comes from a study of shared clonotypes between healthy human individuals. Study in general: CD8 memory received one plate per donor, CD8 naive two, CD4 memory three and CD4 naive three. Overall study findings and caveats: Among non-shared clonotypes, generation probabilities were lower than among those shared by all four donors.

A word on this clone: Its antigen is undetermined.

In the original analysis: Junction-only sequences without quality scores were provided by ImmunoSEQ, so filtering was different. Assay used: immunoSEQ multiplex PCR; TCRdb lists only in-frame clones, some missing. V, J and clone size were drawn from that table, and D and trimming were deduced from the DNA. In the table there are about 2.4 million clones, 80% to 95% of which are singletons. Trimming pared 2 bases from V and 3 bases from J, leaving 10 bases between. Germline loops: CDR1 MNHEY, CDR2 SVGAGI. CDR3 length equals 14 residues. The source of this sequence is a man younger than 35 in good health. Some clones in this sample may be carry-over from other donors' samples. Sequencing was carried out using naive CD4+ T cells from PBMCs. The subset is: CD45RA+ positively selected. The rearrangement links TRBV6-5 to TRBJ2-5; D gene ambiguous. CDR3 in amino acids: CASSYLGSEETQYF. DNA for the CDR3: TGTGCCAGCAGTTACCTCGGCAGTGAAGAGACCCAGTACTTC.